This record covers a single TCR beta chain. This clone has a single count. Its antigen remains unidentified. No much larger clonotype is one base removed from it; base qualities were not supplied. These data come from a study of cytomegalovirus exposure and HLA in healthy donors (dated by TCRdb to 2017 to 2019). As for the study more broadly: The roughly 670 repertoires of the first cohort and the 120 or so validation repertoires were produced on the same platform, according to a later analysis. The study aimed to test whether cataloging public T cell receptors could reveal signatures of past pathogen exposure. Along with the roughly 670-subject first cohort, a separate validation cohort of around 110 different subjects was used. To predict cytomegalovirus infection status, the study combined high-throughput TCR immunosequencing, statistical association of individual TCRs with disease status, and machine learning. The investigation overall reported the following: Of the cluster scores, around 95% were above 0 in a later analysis, which found that TCRs clustered in the first cohort also tended to co-occur in the 110 or so validation repertoires. While some public TCRs were present in many individuals, most TCR sequences turned up only very rarely across donors. Cytomegalovirus status was reported to be diagnosed by the classifier with high specificity and sensitivity in both the original and validation cohorts. All 120 or so repertoires were used to score co-occurrence in the validation cohort in a later analysis, because that analysis had no HLA typing for the cohort. Three of the identified cytomegalovirus-associated TCR beta chains were confirmed in vitro to be specific for cytomegalovirus antigens. The study listed 164 TCR beta chains as associated with cytomegalovirus. It was suggested by the authors that the approach could potentially be generalized to other disease states and immunological phenotypes.

Donors formed part of the validation cohort, which comprised fewer than 150 subjects and was distinct from the first cohort of 690 or so subjects. The CDR3 spans 15 residues, from the cysteine through the phenylalanine. Only the CDR3 region is kept as DNA, spanning 45 bases read in frame from base 1. V is trimmed back by 9 bases and J by 2 bases, and the junction contains 13 bases that no gene match accounts for. Reading the germline V gene gives CDR1 SGHRS and CDR2 YFSETQ. Receptor libraries were prepared by the immunoSEQ multiplex PCR assay. Per the source publication's procedure: A statistical classification framework was built to diagnose cytomegalovirus status from the catalog of TCR beta chain sequences. Held by TCRdb, this immuneACCESS table contains in-frame sequences only and omits some clones. Under half of the omission traces to an unresolved V gene where checked; the cause of the rest is unknown. That table is the source of V, J and clone size, and D and trimming were worked out from the DNA. Recorded for this sample are approximately 44,000 clones; 88% of them occurred a single time. The leading ten clones occupy approximately 6.7% of the sample.

This TCR came from a woman aged 30 to 39 in good health and CMV-seronegative. Material: PBMCs. The V and J segments used are TRBV5-1 and TRBJ2-7; TRBD1 aligns with 8 central bases. The CDR3 protein is CATQMGTGSAYEQYF. Here is the DNA: TGCGCCACCCAGATGGGGACAGGCAGCGCCTACGAGCAGTACTTC.